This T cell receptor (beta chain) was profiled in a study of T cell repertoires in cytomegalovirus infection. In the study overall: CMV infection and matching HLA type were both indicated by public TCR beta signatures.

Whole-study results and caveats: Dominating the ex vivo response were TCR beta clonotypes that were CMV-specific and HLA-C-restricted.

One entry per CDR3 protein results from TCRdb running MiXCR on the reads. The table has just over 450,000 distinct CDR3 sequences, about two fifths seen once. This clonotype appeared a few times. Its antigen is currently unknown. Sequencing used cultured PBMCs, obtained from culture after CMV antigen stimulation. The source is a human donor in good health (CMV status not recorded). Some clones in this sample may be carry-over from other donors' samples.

The CDR3 is CASSLGQRGDTQYF. For the CDR3, the DNA is TGTGCCAGCAGCTTAGGGCAGCGGGGGGATACGCAGTATTTT. The chain joins TRBV7-2 to TRBJ2-3; 8 bases are shared with TRBD2. Germline V gene sequence: CDR1 SGHTA, CDR2 FQGNSA. Trimming cost V 1 base and J 6 bases; bases outside gene matches: 3. The CDR3 has 14 amino acids.